This T cell receptor beta chain appears in the sequencing data of a study of blood T cell repertoires in COVID-19. Overall study: The samples span acute and convalescent COVID-19 from the United States, Italy and Spain. T cells, B-cell-depleted T cells, or PBMCs provided the cDNA or gDNA that served as material.

Original data processing: Using reference gene primer amplification, nucleated cell counts were estimated. TCRdb's table, derived via immunoSEQ multiplex PCR, lists solely in-frame clones and lacks some. The V and J calls and clone size were taken over from that table, and D and trimming were inferred from the DNA. The data show 130,000 to 150,000 clones, roughly 89% seen once. The V gene's germline CDR1 is SGDLS and CDR2 YYNGEE. The V and J ends lost 2 bases and 3 bases respectively, with 23 bases between them. The CDR3 runs 18 residues. Sequencing was performed on peripheral blood. This receptor was taken from a human donor in a cohort sampled during active COVID-19. This rearrangement joins TRBV9 to TRBJ1-2; no reliable D call. The chain's CDR3 is CASSVPSSVRSAYYGYTF. The CDR3 nucleotides read TGTGCCAGCAGCGTTCCTTCGAGCGTAAGGTCCGCGTACTATGGCTACACCTTC.